Presented here are 6 T cell receptor beta chains from one specimen sequenced in a study of regulatory T cells in long-lasting Graves disease. As to time point: newly diagnosed GD, antithyroid drugs for less than 3 months. RNA isolated from PBMCs was used to make the TCR library. Libraries of TCR beta came from iRepertoire HTBI primers plus Arm-PCR of CDR3 regions. TCRdb itself ran the multiplex PCR reads through MiXCR, one entry per CDR3 protein. The data show about 530,000 distinct CDR3 sequences, about 15% seen once. This sample also belongs to another study, concerning T cells in Graves' hyperthyroidism and ophthalmopathy.

Source: peripheral blood mononuclear cells (PBMCs), taken at new diagnosis, from a patient treated with antithyroid drugs. The receptors here all came from a middle-aged woman with Graves disease.

The chain carries TRBV19 and TRBJ2-7; 8 bases match TRBD1. There are 15 residues in the CDR3. The ends lost 5 bases at V and 6 bases at J; junction bases unmatched: 12. Germline CDR1 reads LNHDA; CDR2 reads SQIVND (reference sequence). The CDR3 DNA reads as TGTGCCAGTAGTCTCTCGGACAGGGTTGTAGGCGAGCAGTACTTC. Translating it yields CASSLSDRVVGEQYF.

In its sample, this clonotype was seen many times. The chain joins TRBV20-1 to TRBJ1-1; a weak D match, TRBD1 (6 bases). The CDR3 contains 14 residues. Trimming took off 0 bases at V and 3 bases at J, with 11 bases between the two ends. Per germline, CDR1 DFQATT and CDR2 SNEGSKA (reference sequence). The CDR3 nucleotides are TGCAGTGCTAGAGATCAGGGGACGGACACTGAAGCTTTCTTT. As protein: CSARDQGTDTEAFF.

There are a few counts of this clonotype. The rearrangement links TRBV3-1 to TRBJ1-3; TRBD1 is a possible D gene (6 bases). The germline V and J ends were trimmed by 0 bases and 4 bases, with 19 bases remaining between them. CDR1 is LGHDT and CDR2 is YNNKEL in the germline V gene (reference sequence). This CDR3 is 18 amino acids long. CDR3: CASSQDFHLGGQGNTIYF. The CDR3 bases are TGTGCCAGCAGCCAAGATTTTCATTTGGGGGGCCAAGGAAACACCATATATTTT.

The CDR3 sequence is CASSQGRRSSYNSPLHF. Written as DNA, the CDR3 is TGTGCCAGCAGCCAAGGGAGGCGGAGCTCCTATAATTCACCCCTCCACTTT. This chain uses TRBV14 with TRBJ1-6; D is unclear. The CDR3 length is 17 residues. Germline assignment: CDR1 SGHDN and CDR2 FVKESK. V lost 1 base and J 0 bases, leaving 10 bases between the germline ends.

Many counts were recorded for this clonotype. This chain connects TRBV2 to TRBJ1-5; D is unresolved. The V end was cut by 4 bases, the J end by 3 bases, with 10 bases between. The germline gives CDR1 SNHLY, CDR2 FYNNEI. The CDR3 runs to 14 residues. CDR3 amino acids: CASSVGLFNQPQHF. The CDR3 DNA follows: TGTGCCAGCAGTGTCGGGCTATTCAATCAGCCCCAGCATTTT.

This clonotype was counted a few times. Here the CDR3 reads CASSQATSGTYNEQFF. The CDR3 DNA reads TGTGCCAGCAGCCAAGCAACTAGCGGAACCTACAATGAGCAGTTCTTC. The chain recombines TRBV14 with TRBJ2-1; TRBD2 aligns across 8 bases. CDR1 is SGHDN and CDR2 is FVKESK in the germline V gene. Trimming took 1 base from V and 2 from J; bases not matched to a gene: 4. This CDR3 comprises 16 residues.